This T cell receptor (beta chain) was profiled in a study of shared clonotypes between healthy human individuals. About the research overall: Three CD4 naive, three CD4 memory, two CD8 naive and one CD8 memory plate were used per donor.

The study's findings and limits: Non-shared clonotypes displayed generation probabilities falling below those of clonotypes present in all four donors.

Note on this clone: What it recognizes is unknown.

In germline, CDR1 is SGHTA, CDR2 FQGTGA. The CDR3 extends over 14 amino acids. V gave up 1 base and J gave up 6 bases, with 11 bases separating them. The repertoire was sequenced with immunoSEQ multiplex PCR; TCRdb's copy has only in-frame clones and lacks some. Here the sample spans roughly 2.6 million clones, 90% to 95% being singletons. The sample taken for sequencing was naive CD4+ T cells sorted from blood. Sample subset: CD45RA+ positively selected. This TCR derives from a man younger than 30 in good health. The V gene is TRBV7-3, the J gene TRBJ2-3, with a possible D match to TRBD1 (6 bases). The CDR3 nucleotides are TGTGCCAGCAGCTTAATCGCAGGGGACGATACGCAGTATTTT. It is translated as CASSLIAGDDTQYF.